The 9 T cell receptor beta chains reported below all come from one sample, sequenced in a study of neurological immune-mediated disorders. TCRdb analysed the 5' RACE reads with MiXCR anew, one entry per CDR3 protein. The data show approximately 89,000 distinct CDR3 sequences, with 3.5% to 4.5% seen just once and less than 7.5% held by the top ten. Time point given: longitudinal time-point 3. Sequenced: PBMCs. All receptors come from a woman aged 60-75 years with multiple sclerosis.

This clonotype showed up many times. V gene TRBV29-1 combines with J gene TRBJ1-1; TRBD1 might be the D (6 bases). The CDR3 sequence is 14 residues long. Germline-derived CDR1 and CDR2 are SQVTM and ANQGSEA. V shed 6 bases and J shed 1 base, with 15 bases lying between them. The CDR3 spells CSVITGTSNTEAFF. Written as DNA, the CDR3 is TGCAGCGTGATTACCGGGACATCGAACACTGAAGCTTTCTTT. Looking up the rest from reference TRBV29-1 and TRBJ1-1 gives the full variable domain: SAVISQKPSRDICQRGTSLTIQCQVDSQVTMMFWYRQQPGQSLTLIATANQGSEATYESGFVIDKFPISRPNLTFSTLTVSNMSPEDSSIYLCSVITGTSNTEAFFGQGTRLTVV.

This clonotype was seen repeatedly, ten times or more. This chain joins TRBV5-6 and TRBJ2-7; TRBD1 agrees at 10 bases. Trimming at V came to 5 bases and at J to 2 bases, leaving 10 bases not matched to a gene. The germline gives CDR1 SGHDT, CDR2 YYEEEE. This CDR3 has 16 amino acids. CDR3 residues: CASRNDRTGGAYEQYF. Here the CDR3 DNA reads TGTGCCAGCAGAAATGATCGGACAGGGGGAGCCTACGAGCAGTACTTC.

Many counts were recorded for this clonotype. The CDR3 loop reads CASSLGQTGSYEQYF. The CDR3 nucleotides read TGTGCCAGCAGCTTAGGGCAGACAGGGTCGTACGAGCAGTACTTC. The genes are TRBV11-2 and TRBJ2-7; 7 bases line up with TRBD1. The V segment lost 1 base and the J segment 4 bases; nucleotides outside the gene matches: 7. The germline gives CDR1 SGHAT, CDR2 FQNNGV. The CDR3 sequence is 15 residues long.

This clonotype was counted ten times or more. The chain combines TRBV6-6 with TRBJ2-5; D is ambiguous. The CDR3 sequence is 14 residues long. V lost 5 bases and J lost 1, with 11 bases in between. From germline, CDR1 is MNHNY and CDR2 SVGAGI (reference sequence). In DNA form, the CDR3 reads TGTGCCAGCAGTGACTGGGAACCCCAAGAGACCCAGTACTTC. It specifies CASSDWEPQETQYF.

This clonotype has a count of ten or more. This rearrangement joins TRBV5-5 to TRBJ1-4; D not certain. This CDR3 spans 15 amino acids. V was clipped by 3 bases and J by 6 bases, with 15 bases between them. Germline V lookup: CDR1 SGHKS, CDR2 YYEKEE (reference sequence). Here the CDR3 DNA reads TGTGCCAGCAGCTCGGAGGGTTGGGATGATGAAAAACTGTTTTTT. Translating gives CASSSEGWDDEKLFF.

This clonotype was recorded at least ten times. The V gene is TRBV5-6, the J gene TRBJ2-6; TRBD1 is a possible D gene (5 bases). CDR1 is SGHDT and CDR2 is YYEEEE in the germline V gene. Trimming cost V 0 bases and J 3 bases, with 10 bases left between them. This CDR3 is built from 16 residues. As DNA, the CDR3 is TGTGCCAGCAGCTTGGCCGCCAGGGTTGGGGCCAACGTCCTGACTTTC. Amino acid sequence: CASSLAARVGANVLTF. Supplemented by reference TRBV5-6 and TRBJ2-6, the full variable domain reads DAGVTQSPTHLIKTRGQQVTLRCSPKSGHDTVSWYQQALGQGPQFIFQYYEEEERQRGNFPDRFSGHQFPNYSSELNVNALLLGDSALYLCASSLAARVGANVLTFGAGSRLTVL.

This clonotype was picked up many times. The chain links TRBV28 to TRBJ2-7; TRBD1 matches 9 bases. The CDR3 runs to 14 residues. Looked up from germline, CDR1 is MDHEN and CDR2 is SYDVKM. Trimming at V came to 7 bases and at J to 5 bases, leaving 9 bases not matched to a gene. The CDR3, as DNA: TGTGCCAGCAACCCGGGACAGGGCATCCACGAGCAGTACTTC. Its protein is CASNPGQGIHEQYF.

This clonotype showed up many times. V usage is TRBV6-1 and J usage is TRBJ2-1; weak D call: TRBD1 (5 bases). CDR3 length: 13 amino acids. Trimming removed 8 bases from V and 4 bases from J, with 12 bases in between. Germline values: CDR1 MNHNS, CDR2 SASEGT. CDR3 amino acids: CASASGPYNEQFF. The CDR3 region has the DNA TGTGCCAGCGCTTCAGGGCCGTACAATGAGCAGTTCTTC.

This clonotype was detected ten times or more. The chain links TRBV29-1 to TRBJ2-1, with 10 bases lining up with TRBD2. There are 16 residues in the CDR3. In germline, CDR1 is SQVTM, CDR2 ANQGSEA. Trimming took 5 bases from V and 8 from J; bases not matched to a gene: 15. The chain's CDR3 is CSVPNTKLAGPYEQFF. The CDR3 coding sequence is TGCAGCGTTCCTAATACAAAACTAGCGGGGCCTTATGAGCAGTTCTTC.